A selection of T cell receptor beta chains follows, all from one sample in a study of spatial heterogeneity in lung cancer. TCRdb used MiXCR to reprocess the 5' RACE reads, holding one entry per CDR3 protein. This sample has under 30,000 distinct CDR3 sequences; 3.3% occur once, and the top ten carry more than 25%. The sequenced sample was PBMCs, obtained at surgery. These receptors originate from a female donor with early-stage non-small cell lung cancer. Both conserved end residues are part of each CDR3. Each record gives: V gene, clone size, D gene, J gene, CDR3 DNA, CDR3 protein. A D gene is named only where the DNA matches it firmly. Clone size, where shown, is once, few, many, or a class for clones that have expanded.

V: TRBV12-3/TRBV12-4; size: many; D: NA; J: TRBJ2-1; DNA: TGTGCCAGCAGTCATCGGACTACCTCTGATGAGCAGTTCTTC; CDR3: CASSHRTTSDEQFF
V: TRBV5-6; size: many; D: TRBD2; J: TRBJ2-5; DNA: TGTGCCAGCAGTACAGCGGGAGTGGAGACCCAGTACTTC; CDR3: CASSTAGVETQYF
V: TRBV7-7; size: many; D: TRBD2; J: TRBJ2-2; DNA: TGTGCTAGCAGCTTAATGGCTAGCGGGGCCGCGAACACCGGGGAGCTGTTTTTT; CDR3: CASSLMASGAANTGELFF
V: TRBV9; size: many; D: NA; J: TRBJ2-2; DNA: TGTGCCAGCAGCTTATCTCCGAGCACCGGGGAGCTGTTTTTT; CDR3: CASSLSPSTGELFF
V: TRBV6-6; size: many; D: TRBD2; J: TRBJ2-3; DNA: TGTGCCAGCAGACGAGCGGGAGGCGCAGATACGCAGTATTTT; CDR3: CASRRAGGADTQYF
V: TRBV11-2; size: many; D: NA; J: TRBJ1-3; DNA: TGTGCCAGCAGCTTAGACCGGGTTTCTGGAAACACCATATATTTT; CDR3: CASSLDRVSGNTIYF
V: TRBV24-1; size: few; D: NA; J: TRBJ1-2; DNA: TGTGCCACCAGTGATTCCCCTAACTATGGCTACACCTTC; CDR3: CATSDSPNYGYTF
V: TRBV20-1; size: many; D: TRBD2; J: TRBJ2-7; DNA: TGCAGTGTCAGGAGCGGGAGGGCTTACGAGCAGTACTTC; CDR3: CSVRSGRAYEQYF
V: TRBV5-5; size: many; D: NA; J: TRBJ2-7; DNA: TGTGCCAGCAGCGTTACAGGGCTTAGCTCCTACGAGCAGTACTTC; CDR3: CASSVTGLSSYEQYF
V: TRBV6-5; size: many; D: NA; J: TRBJ2-2; DNA: TGTGCCAGCAGTTACGATTCGGGCACCGGGGAGCTGTTTTTT; CDR3: CASSYDSGTGELFF
V: TRBV19; size: many; D: TRBD2; J: TRBJ2-1; DNA: TGTGCCAGTAACAGACTAGCGGGGCCGGGAAACAATGAGCAGTTCTTC; CDR3: CASNRLAGPGNNEQFF
V: TRBV20-1; size: many; D: TRBD2; J: TRBJ2-4; DNA: TGCAGTGCAACTAGCGGGGGGGTAAACATTCAGTACTTC; CDR3: CSATSGGVNIQYF
V: TRBV20-1; size: many; D: NA; J: TRBJ2-7; DNA: TGCAGTGCTAGACCGATCGTTGGGGATACATACTACGAGCAGTACTTC; CDR3: CSARPIVGDTYYEQYF
V: TRBV7-9; size: many; D: NA; J: TRBJ2-4; DNA: TGTGCCAGCAGCTTCCGACCGGATAGGTTGGCCAAAAACATTCAGTACTTC; CDR3: CASSFRPDRLAKNIQYF
V: TRBV20-1; size: NA; D: TRBD2; J: TRBJ2-3; DNA: TGCAGTGCTAGTCAAGCGGGAGGTACGACAGATACGCAGTATTTT; CDR3: CSASQAGGTTDTQYF
V: TRBV7-8; size: many; D: NA; J: TRBJ2-3; DNA: TGTGCCAGCAGCATCCGGGACCTTGGAGATACGCAGTATTTT; CDR3: CASSIRDLGDTQYF
V: TRBV28; size: medium-sized; D: TRBD1; J: TRBJ1-2; DNA: TGTGCCAGCACCACTTTTGAGGGGGCGAGCTATGGCTACACCTTC; CDR3: CASTTFEGASYGYTF
V: TRBV10-3; size: NA; D: NA; J: TRBJ2-4; DNA: TGTGCCATCAGTGAATCAGGGTTATCGAAAGCCAAAAACATTCAGTACTTC; CDR3: CAISESGLSKAKNIQYF
V: TRBV7-6; size: few; D: TRBD1; J: TRBJ2-7; DNA: TGTGCCAGCAGCTTATTTTCCGACAGGGACCGTGGTTACGAGCAGTACTTC; CDR3: CASSLFSDRDRGYEQYF
V: TRBV27; size: many; D: NA; J: TRBJ1-6; DNA: TGTGCCAGCTTTGGGGGCTATAATTCACCCCTCCACTTT; CDR3: CASFGGYNSPLHF
V: TRBV7-9; size: many; D: NA; J: TRBJ1-2; DNA: TGTGCCAGCACCCGTTCGTTACCGTATGGCTACACCTTC; CDR3: CASTRSLPYGYTF
V: TRBV27; size: many; D: TRBD1; J: TRBJ2-1; DNA: TGTGCCAGCAGTTTATTGGGACAGCACAATGAGCAGTTCTTC; CDR3: CASSLLGQHNEQFF
V: TRBV10-2; size: many; D: TRBD2; J: TRBJ2-1; DNA: TGCGCCAGCACCTTACTAGCGGGAGGCAATGAGCAGTTCTTC; CDR3: CASTLLAGGNEQFF
V: TRBV4-1; size: many; D: NA; J: TRBJ2-5; DNA: TGCGCCAGCAGCAAAAACCAGCAGGTTCAAGAGACCCAGTACTTC; CDR3: CASSKNQQVQETQYF
V: TRBV7-9; size: few; D: TRBD2; J: TRBJ2-7; DNA: TGTGCCAGCAGCAAAAGGGCTAGCGGGAGCCCGCCAATCTACGAGCAGTACTTC; CDR3: CASSKRASGSPPIYEQYF
V: TRBV27; size: few; D: NA; J: TRBJ1-5; DNA: TGTGCCAGCAGCCCCACAGGGATCAATCAGCCCCAGCATTTT; CDR3: CASSPTGINQPQHF
V: TRBV27; size: many; D: NA; J: TRBJ1-1; DNA: TGTGCCAGCAGTCCAAATGCCGAGAACACTGAAGCTTTCTTT; CDR3: CASSPNAENTEAFF
V: TRBV12-3/TRBV12-4; size: many; D: TRBD2; J: TRBJ2-1; DNA: TGTGCCAGCATGGGACTAGCGGCCTACAATGAGCAGTTCTTC; CDR3: CASMGLAAYNEQFF
V: TRBV4-1; size: many; D: TRBD2; J: TRBJ2-7; DNA: TGCGCCAGCAGCCAAGTGGGACTAGCCTACGAGCAGTACTTC; CDR3: CASSQVGLAYEQYF
V: TRBV7-8; size: many; D: NA; J: TRBJ1-2; DNA: TGTGCCAGCAGCTTAGTTGGCGGGGGATATGGCTACACCTTC; CDR3: CASSLVGGGYGYTF
V: TRBV3-1; size: many; D: NA; J: TRBJ1-2; DNA: TGTGCCAGCAGCCGACAGGACCGGACGGACTATGGCTACACCTTC; CDR3: CASSRQDRTDYGYTF
V: TRBV20-1; size: many; D: TRBD1; J: TRBJ1-5; DNA: TGCAGTGCTAGAGATCAGGGAGGAGGGGGCGGACAGCCCCAGCATTTT; CDR3: CSARDQGGGGGQPQHF
V: TRBV19; size: many; D: NA; J: TRBJ2-1; DNA: TGTGCCAGTAGTATTTTGACTGACCACAATGAGCAGTTCTTC; CDR3: CASSILTDHNEQFF
V: TRBV28; size: many; D: TRBD1; J: TRBJ1-1; DNA: TGTGCCAGCAGTTCGGGACAGCTGAACACTGAAGCTTTCTTT; CDR3: CASSSGQLNTEAFF
V: TRBV7-3; size: NA; D: NA; J: TRBJ2-1; DNA: TGTGCCAGCAGCTTAAGCCGAGACAGCTACAATGAGCAGTTCTTC; CDR3: CASSLSRDSYNEQFF